This T cell receptor (beta chain) appears in the sequencing data of a study of blood T cell repertoires in COVID-19. This clone has more than one count but fewer than ten. In germline, CDR1 is MGHDK, CDR2 SYGVNS. The CDR3 runs to 14 residues. V lost 6 bases, J lost 4 bases, and 10 bases lay in between. TCRdb keeps only in-frame clones here, not all; method: immunoSEQ multiplex PCR. The table shows 100,000 to 150,000 clones, with around nine tenths occurring only once. This TCR came from a woman in her fifties or sixties who had recovered from COVID-19. The specimen was PBMCs or T cells enriched from blood (not recorded which). The chain combines TRBV25-1 with TRBJ1-6, with D tentatively TRBD1 (6 bases). CDR3 bases: TGTGCCAGCAGAGGACAGCTATATAATTCACCCCTCCACTTT. Amino acid sequence: CASRGQLYNSPLHF.